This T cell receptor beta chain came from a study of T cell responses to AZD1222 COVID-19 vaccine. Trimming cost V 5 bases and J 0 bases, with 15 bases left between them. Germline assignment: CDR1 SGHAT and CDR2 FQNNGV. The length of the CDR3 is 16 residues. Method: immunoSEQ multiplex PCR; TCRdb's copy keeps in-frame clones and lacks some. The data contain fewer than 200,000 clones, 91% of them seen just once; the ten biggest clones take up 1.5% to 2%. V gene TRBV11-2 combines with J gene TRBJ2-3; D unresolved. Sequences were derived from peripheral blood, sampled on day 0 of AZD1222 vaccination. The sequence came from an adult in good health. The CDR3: CASSPPGGTSTDTQYF. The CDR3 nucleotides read TGTGCCAGCAGCCCCCCAGGCGGCACTAGCACAGATACGCAGTATTTT.